The 4 T cell receptor beta chains in this list originate from one sample, sequenced in a study of blood T cell repertoires in COVID-19. Repertoires were generated with immunoSEQ multiplex PCR, while TCRdb's copy carries only in-frame clones and drops some. This table has under 100,000 clones, roughly nine tenths appearing once. Material: peripheral blood. Receptor source: a man in his fifties with acute or convalescent COVID-19.

The chain employs TRBV14 and TRBJ1-3; D not resolved. The length of the CDR3 is 14 residues. V lost 1 base and J 0 bases, leaving 4 bases between the germline ends. CDR1 and CDR2 from the germline V gene are SGHDN and FVKESK. This CDR3 is CASSQVSSGNTIYF. Here the CDR3 DNA reads TGTGCCAGCAGCCAAGTCTCCTCTGGAAACACCATATATTTT.

The chain recombines TRBV7-7 with TRBJ2-3; 7 nucleotides agree with TRBD2. V was clipped by 5 bases and J by 0 bases; unmatched bases: 5. The V gene's germline CDR1 is SSHAT and CDR2 FNYEAQ (reference sequence). This CDR3 is 15 amino acids long. CDR3 protein: CASSPDGGSTDTQYF. The CDR3 DNA sequence: TGTGCCAGCAGCCCTGACGGGGGGAGCACAGATACGCAGTATTTT.

The chain employs TRBV5-4 and TRBJ2-1; 8 nucleotides agree with TRBD2. Looked up from germline, CDR1 is SGHNT and CDR2 is YYREEE (reference sequence). After removal of 3 bases from V and 5 bases from J, the junction contained 4 bases not matched to a gene. The CDR3 runs 14 residues. In nucleotides, the CDR3 is TGTGCCAGCAGCTCAATAGCGGGGAACAATGAGCAGTTCTTC. It encodes CASSSIAGNNEQFF. Using reference TRBV5-4 and TRBJ2-1 for the parts outside the CDR3, the full variable domain is ETGVTQSPTHLIKTRGQQVTLRCSSQSGHNTVSWYQQALGQGPQFIFQYYREEENGRGNFPPRFSGLQFPNYSSELNVNALELDDSALYLCASSSIAGNNEQFFGPGTRLTVL.

This rearrangement joins TRBV10-3 to TRBJ2-5; D unclear. Germline values: CDR1 ENHRY, CDR2 SYGVKD. CDR3 length: 13 amino acids. V shed 4 bases and J shed 1 base, with 7 bases lying between them. CDR3 in DNA: TGTGCCATCAGTGCCCAGGTCCAAGAGACCCAGTACTTC. It translates to CAISAQVQETQYF.